One sample yielded the 2 T cell receptor beta chains listed below, sequenced in a study of blood T cell repertoires in COVID-19. Measured with immunoSEQ multiplex PCR; TCRdb has only the in-frame clones, and not every one. This table holds about 300,000 clones, approximately 86% found once. The specimen sequenced was PBMCs or T cells enriched from blood (not recorded which). These receptors all come from a woman aged 18-30 years who had recovered from COVID-19.

This chain links TRBV6-5 with TRBJ2-3; TRBD1 agrees at 9 bases. V trimming: 5 bases; J trimming: 4 bases; junction bases outside the gene matches: 7. CDR1 and CDR2 from the germline V gene are MNHEY and SVGAGI. CDR3 size: 15 residues. CDR3 nucleotide sequence: TGTGCCAGCAGTAGCGGGACAGGGTATTCAGATACGCAGTATTTT. Translation gives CASSSGTGYSDTQYF.

This clone showed up just once. The chain has TRBV5-5 and TRBJ1-1, with unresolved D. The germline V gene encodes CDR1 SGHKS and CDR2 YYEKEE (reference sequence). CDR3 length: 15 residues. V shed 5 bases and J shed 1 base, with 15 bases lying between them. CDR3 DNA: TGTGCCAGCAGTCGTGGACGAGGGCAGAACACTGAAGCTTTCTTT. Its protein is CASSRGRGQNTEAFF.